Listed here are 16 T cell receptor beta chains from one sample, sequenced in a study of blood T cell repertoires in COVID-19. Profiled with immunoSEQ multiplex PCR; TCRdb holds only in-frame clones, not every one. The table lists tens of thousands of clones, 90% to 95% of them singletons. The sequenced material came from peripheral blood. These receptors were collected from a human donor in a cohort sampled during active COVID-19.

A single count supports this clone. This chain joins TRBV18 and TRBJ2-1; possibly TRBD2 for D (5 bases). The germline V and J ends were trimmed by 1 base and 4 bases, with 14 bases remaining between them. Germline-derived CDR1 and CDR2 are KGHSH and LQKENI. CDR3 size: 16 residues. The CDR3 DNA follows: TGTGCCAGCTCACCACTAACGGGAACCCCGTACAATGAGCAGTTCTTC. It yields the protein CASSPLTGTPYNEQFF.

The J gene is TRBJ1-5, the V gene TRBV2; D remains ambiguous. The CDR3 loop spans 13 amino acids. Trimming cost V 6 bases and J 7 bases, with 13 bases left between them. Germline V lookup: CDR1 SNHLY, CDR2 FYNNEI. The CDR3 DNA sequence: TGTGCCAGCAGGGAGGACGGGTGGCAGCCCCAGCATTTT. Translating it yields CASREDGWQPQHF.

The chain carries TRBV18 and TRBJ1-3; perhaps TRBD1 as D (6 bases). The germline gives CDR1 KGHSH, CDR2 LQKENI. Trimming pared 6 bases from V and 0 bases from J, leaving 12 bases between. The CDR3 sequence is 15 residues long. For the CDR3, the DNA is TGTGCCAGCTCGCTCGGACAGATCTCTGGAAACACCATATATTTT. It specifies CASSLGQISGNTIYF.

The J gene is TRBJ2-5, the V gene TRBV19; D is perhaps TRBD2 (6 bases). The CDR3 totals 16 residues. Germline CDR1 is LNHDA and CDR2 is SQIVND (reference sequence). V gave up 3 bases and J gave up 2 bases, with 16 bases separating them. This CDR3 reads CASSIGGAGLQETQYF. The CDR3 region has the DNA TGTGCCAGTAGTATTGGTGGAGCGGGCCTACAAGAGACCCAGTACTTC.

The chain links TRBV5-1 to TRBJ1-2; perhaps TRBD1 as D (5 bases). The CDR3 length is 15 residues. Germline V gene lookup returns CDR1 SGHRS and CDR2 YFSETQ. V was clipped by 2 bases and J by 8 bases, with 19 bases between them. The CDR3 here is CASSLRDSGAGGYTF. CDR3 nucleotide sequence: TGCGCCAGCAGCTTACGGGACTCAGGAGCTGGAGGCTACACCTTC.

The V and J genes are TRBV11-3 and TRBJ2-7, with TRBD1 matching over 9 bases. The CDR3 has 14 residues. CDR1 is SGHNT and CDR2 is YENEEA in the germline V gene. V gave up 5 bases and J gave up 4 bases; unmatched junction bases: 6. The CDR3 nucleotides are TGTGCCAGCAGCGTAGGACAGGGGCCTTACGAGCAGTACGTC. Protein product: CASSVGQGPYEQYV.

V usage is TRBV14 and J usage is TRBJ2-7; D is unclear. CDR1 is SGHDN, CDR2 FVKESK, per germline. V lost 1 base and J lost 0, with 4 bases in between. The CDR3 contains 13 residues. In DNA, the CDR3 is TGTGCCAGCAGCCAAGTTCACTCCTACGAGCAGTACGTC. It encodes CASSQVHSYEQYV.

This clone came up once. This rearrangement joins TRBV5-1 to TRBJ2-3; TRBD2 agrees at 8 bases. Germline V gene data show CDR1 as SGHRS and CDR2 as YFSETQ. V trimming: 4 bases; J trimming: 7 bases; junction bases outside the gene matches: 11. This CDR3 spans 15 amino acids. CDR3 bases: TGCGCCAGCAGCCCCGGGGGACTAGGTGACTATACGCAGTATTTT. It is translated as CASSPGGLGDYTQYF.

The J gene is TRBJ2-4, the V gene TRBV6-2 or TRBV6-3; possibly TRBD2 for D (6 bases). Trimming pared 6 bases from V and 0 bases from J, leaving 18 bases between. In germline, CDR1 is MNHEY, CDR2 SVGEGT. The CDR3 is 17 residues long. The CDR3 sequence: CASSPWRDRVAKNIQYF. CDR3 nucleotides: TGTGCCAGCAGCCCCTGGAGGGACCGAGTAGCCAAAAACATTCAGTACTTC.

The gene calls are TRBV6-1 and TRBJ2-2; a possible D gene is TRBD1 (7 bases). Per germline, CDR1 MNHNS and CDR2 SASEGT. The CDR3 extends over 17 amino acids. Deletions cut 2 bases from V and 5 bases from J, with 18 bases between. The CDR3 DNA reads as TGTGCCAGCAGTGAACCCCCAGGGCGGGACAGAACCGGGGAGCTGTTTTTT. It codes for CASSEPPGRDRTGELFF.

The CDR3 DNA sequence: TGTGCCACCAGTGATATACAGCCCGGAACCGGGGAGCTGTTTTTT. Residues: CATSDIQPGTGELFF. This chain links TRBV24-1 with TRBJ2-2, with D unresolved. V lost 3 bases and J 5 bases, leaving 12 bases between the germline ends. This CDR3 has 15 amino acids. Germline values: CDR1 KGHDR, CDR2 SFDVKD.

V usage is TRBV7-2 and J usage is TRBJ2-5, with 7 bases aligning to TRBD1. V shed 5 bases, J shed 4 bases, and the junction held 4 bases outside the gene matches. The CDR3 has 13 amino acids. Per germline, CDR1 SGHTA and CDR2 FQGNSA. The CDR3 coding sequence is TGTGCCAGCAGCCTGGGACAGCTAGAGACCCAGTACTTC. Encoded protein: CASSLGQLETQYF.

The J gene is TRBJ2-7, the V gene TRBV6-5, with 10 nucleotides matching TRBD1. The CDR3 consists of 14 residues. Germline V gene sequence: CDR1 MNHEY, CDR2 SVGAGI. V trimming: 6 bases; J trimming: 3 bases; junction bases outside the gene matches: 5. Here the CDR3 DNA reads TGTGCCAGCAGCGACTGGACAGGGGGCTACGAGCAGTACGTC. Translation: CASSDWTGGYEQYV.

This clone was seen once. The V and J genes are TRBV6-4 and TRBJ2-7, with 11 positions matching TRBD2. The V segment lost 6 bases and the J segment 0 bases; nucleotides outside the gene matches: 7. Germline V gene data show CDR1 as MRHNA and CDR2 as SNTAGT. The CDR3 loop spans 16 amino acids. CDR3 in amino acids: CASRTSGKWSSYEQYV. CDR3 bases: TGTGCCAGCAGGACTAGCGGGAAGTGGAGCTCCTACGAGCAGTACGTC.

The chain joins TRBV19 to TRBJ1-2; D gene ambiguous. V was pared by 1 base and J by 6 bases, with 9 bases between. CDR3 size: 13 residues. CDR1 and CDR2 (germline): LNHDA, SQIVND (reference sequence). The chain's CDR3 is CASSIAPGNGYTF. DNA of the CDR3: TGTGCCAGTAGTATAGCTCCGGGAAATGGCTACACCTTC.

The chain couples TRBV7-9 to TRBJ1-1; a possible D gene is TRBD1 (6 bases). Trimming left V 7 bases short and J 7 bases short, with 13 bases between. Germline values: CDR1 SEHNR, CDR2 FQNEAQ (reference sequence). This CDR3 contains 12 residues. The CDR3 region has the DNA TGTGCCAGCACAGCACAGGGCCTTGAAGCTTTCTTT. The encoded protein is CASTAQGLEAFF.